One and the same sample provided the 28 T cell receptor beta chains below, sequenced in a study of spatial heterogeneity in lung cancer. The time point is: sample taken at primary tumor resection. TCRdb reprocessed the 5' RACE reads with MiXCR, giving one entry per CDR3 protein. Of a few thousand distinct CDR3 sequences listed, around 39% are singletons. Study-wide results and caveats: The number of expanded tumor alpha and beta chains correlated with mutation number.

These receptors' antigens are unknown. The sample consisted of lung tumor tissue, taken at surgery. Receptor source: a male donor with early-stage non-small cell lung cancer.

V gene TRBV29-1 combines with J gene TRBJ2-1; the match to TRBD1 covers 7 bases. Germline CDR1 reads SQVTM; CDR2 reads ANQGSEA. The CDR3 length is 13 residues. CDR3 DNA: TGCAGTATGGACAGGATCCGCCTTCGGGAGCAGTTCTTC. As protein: CSMDRIRLREQFF.

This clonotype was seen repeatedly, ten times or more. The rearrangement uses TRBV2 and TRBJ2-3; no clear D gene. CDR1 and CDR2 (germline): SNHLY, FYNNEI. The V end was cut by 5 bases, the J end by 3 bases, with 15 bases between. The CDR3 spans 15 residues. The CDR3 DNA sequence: TGTGCCAGCAGTACCGACCGTTGGGTAACAGATACGCAGTATTTT. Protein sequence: CASSTDRWVTDTQYF.

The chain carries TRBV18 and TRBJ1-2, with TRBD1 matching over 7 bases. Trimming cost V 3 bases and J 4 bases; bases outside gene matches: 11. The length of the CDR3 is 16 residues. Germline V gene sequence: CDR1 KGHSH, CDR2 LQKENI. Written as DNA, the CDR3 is TGTGCCAGCTCACCCAACCGACAGGGTTCCTCCTATGGCTACACCTTC. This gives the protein CASSPNRQGSSYGYTF.

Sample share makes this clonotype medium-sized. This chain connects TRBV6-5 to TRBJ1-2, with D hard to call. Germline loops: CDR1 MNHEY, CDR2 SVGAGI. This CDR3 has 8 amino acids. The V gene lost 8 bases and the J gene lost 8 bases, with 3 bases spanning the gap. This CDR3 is CASGGYTF. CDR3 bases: TGTGCCAGCGGGGGCTACACCTTC.

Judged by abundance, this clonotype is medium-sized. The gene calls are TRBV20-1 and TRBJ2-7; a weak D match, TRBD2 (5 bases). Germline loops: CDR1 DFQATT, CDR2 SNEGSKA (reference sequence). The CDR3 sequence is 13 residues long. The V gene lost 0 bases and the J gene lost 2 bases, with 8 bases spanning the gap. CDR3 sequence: CSARESGAYEQYF. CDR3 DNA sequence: TGCAGTGCTAGAGAGAGCGGAGCCTACGAGCAGTACTTC.

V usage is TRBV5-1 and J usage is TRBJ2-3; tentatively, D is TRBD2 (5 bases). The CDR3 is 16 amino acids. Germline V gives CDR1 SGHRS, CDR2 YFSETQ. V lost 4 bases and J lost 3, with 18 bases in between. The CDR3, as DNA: TGCGCCAGCAGCCTCCGGTTTGAGGGCCTGACAGATACGCAGTATTTT. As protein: CASSLRFEGLTDTQYF.

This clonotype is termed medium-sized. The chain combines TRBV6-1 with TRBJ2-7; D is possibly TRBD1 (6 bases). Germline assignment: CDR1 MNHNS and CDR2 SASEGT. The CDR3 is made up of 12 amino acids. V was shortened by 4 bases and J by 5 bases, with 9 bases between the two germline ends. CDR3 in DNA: TGTGCCAGCAGTGCCAGGGGAGACGAGCAGTACTTC. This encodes CASSARGDEQYF.

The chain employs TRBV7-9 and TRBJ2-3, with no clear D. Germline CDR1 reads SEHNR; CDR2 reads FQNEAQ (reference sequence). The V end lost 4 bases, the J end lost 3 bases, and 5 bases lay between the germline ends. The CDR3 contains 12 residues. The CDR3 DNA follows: TGTGCCAGCAGCTCCCAGACAGATACGCAGTATTTT. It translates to CASSSQTDTQYF.

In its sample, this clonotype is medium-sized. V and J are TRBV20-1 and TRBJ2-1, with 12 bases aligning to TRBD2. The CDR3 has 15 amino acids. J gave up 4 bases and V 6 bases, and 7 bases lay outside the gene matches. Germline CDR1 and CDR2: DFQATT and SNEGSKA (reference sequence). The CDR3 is CSAVLAGGAYNEQFF. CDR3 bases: TGCAGTGCCGTTCTAGCGGGAGGGGCGTACAATGAGCAGTTCTTC.

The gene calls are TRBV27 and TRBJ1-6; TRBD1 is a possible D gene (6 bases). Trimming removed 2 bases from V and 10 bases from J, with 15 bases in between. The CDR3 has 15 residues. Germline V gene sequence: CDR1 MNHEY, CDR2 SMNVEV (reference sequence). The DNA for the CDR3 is TGTGCCAGCAGTTTACTGGCAGGGGTAGCCTCACCCCTCCACTTT. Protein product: CASSLLAGVASPLHF.

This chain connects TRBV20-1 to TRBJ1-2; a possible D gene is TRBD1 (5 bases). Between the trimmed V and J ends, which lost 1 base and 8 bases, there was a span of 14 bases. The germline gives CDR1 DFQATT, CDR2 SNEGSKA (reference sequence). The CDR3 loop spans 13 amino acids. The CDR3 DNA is TGCAGTGCTAGAGCAACTGGGGCTTACGGCTACACCTTC. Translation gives CSARATGAYGYTF.

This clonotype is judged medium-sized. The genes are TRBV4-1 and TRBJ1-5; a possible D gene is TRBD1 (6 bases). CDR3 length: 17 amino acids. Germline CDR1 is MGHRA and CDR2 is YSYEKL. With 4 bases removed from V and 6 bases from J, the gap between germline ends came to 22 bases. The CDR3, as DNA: TGCGCCAGCAGCCCTACTTGGGGGGGCGGAACGGGTCAGCCCCAGCATTTT. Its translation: CASSPTWGGGTGQPQHF.

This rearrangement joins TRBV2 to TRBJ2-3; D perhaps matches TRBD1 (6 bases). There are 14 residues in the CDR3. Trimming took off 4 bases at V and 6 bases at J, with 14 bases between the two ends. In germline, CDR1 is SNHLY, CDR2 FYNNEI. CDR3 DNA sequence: TGTGCCAGCAGTGGGACGAACAGGGTCGATACGCAGTATTTT. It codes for CASSGTNRVDTQYF.

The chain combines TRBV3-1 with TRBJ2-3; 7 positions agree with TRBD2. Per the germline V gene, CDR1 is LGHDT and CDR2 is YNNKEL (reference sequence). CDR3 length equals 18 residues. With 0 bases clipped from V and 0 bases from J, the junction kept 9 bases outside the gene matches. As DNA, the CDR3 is TGTGCCAGCAGCCAAGATGCGCTTCTAGCGGTTAGCACAGATACGCAGTATTTT. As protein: CASSQDALLAVSTDTQYF.

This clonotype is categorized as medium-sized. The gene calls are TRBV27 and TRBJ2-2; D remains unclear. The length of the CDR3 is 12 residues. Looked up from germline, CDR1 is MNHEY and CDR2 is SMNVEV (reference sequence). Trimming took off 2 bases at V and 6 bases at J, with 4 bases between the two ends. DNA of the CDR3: TGTGCCAGCAGTTTAGTTCCCGGGGAGCTGTTTTTT. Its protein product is CASSLVPGELFF.

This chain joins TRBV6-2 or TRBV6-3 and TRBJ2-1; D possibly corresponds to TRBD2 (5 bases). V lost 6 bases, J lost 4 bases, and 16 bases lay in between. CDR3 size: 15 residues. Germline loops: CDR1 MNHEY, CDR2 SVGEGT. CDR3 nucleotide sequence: TGTGCCAGCAGGACCGGGGTGAAGGCTTACAATGAGCAGTTCTTC. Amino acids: CASRTGVKAYNEQFF.

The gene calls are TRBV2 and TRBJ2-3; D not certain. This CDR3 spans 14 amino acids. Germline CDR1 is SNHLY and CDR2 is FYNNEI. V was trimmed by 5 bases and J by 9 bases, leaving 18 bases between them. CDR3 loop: CASSPRVRPVTQYF. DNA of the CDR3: TGTGCCAGCAGTCCCCGAGTGCGGCCTGTGACGCAGTATTTT.

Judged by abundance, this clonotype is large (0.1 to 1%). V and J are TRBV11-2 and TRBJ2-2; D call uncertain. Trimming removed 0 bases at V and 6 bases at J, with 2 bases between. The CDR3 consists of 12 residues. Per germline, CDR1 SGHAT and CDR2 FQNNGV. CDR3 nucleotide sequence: TGTGCCAGCAGCTTAGACGCCGGGGAGCTGTTTTTT. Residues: CASSLDAGELFF.

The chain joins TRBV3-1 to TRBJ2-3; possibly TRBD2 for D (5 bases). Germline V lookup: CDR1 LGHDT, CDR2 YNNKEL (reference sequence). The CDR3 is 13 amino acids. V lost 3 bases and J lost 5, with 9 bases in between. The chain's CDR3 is CASSHRGLDTQYF. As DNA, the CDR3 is TGTGCCAGCAGCCATCGCGGGTTAGATACGCAGTATTTT.

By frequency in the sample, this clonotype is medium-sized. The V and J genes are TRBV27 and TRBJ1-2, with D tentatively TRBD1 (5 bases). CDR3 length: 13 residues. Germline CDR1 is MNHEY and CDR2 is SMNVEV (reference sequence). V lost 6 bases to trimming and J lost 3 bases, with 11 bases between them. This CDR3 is CASSPGYDYGYTF. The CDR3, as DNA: TGTGCCAGCAGCCCAGGGTACGACTATGGCTACACCTTC.

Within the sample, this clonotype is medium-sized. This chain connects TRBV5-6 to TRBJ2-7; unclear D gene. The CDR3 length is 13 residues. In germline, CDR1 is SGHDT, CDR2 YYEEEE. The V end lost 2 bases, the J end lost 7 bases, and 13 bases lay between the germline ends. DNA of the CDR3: TGTGCCAGCAGCTTCCAGACACTCGGTGAGCAGTACTTC. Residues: CASSFQTLGEQYF. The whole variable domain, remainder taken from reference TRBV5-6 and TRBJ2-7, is DAGVTQSPTHLIKTRGQQVTLRCSPKSGHDTVSWYQQALGQGPQFIFQYYEEEERQRGNFPDRFSGHQFPNYSSELNVNALLLGDSALYLCASSFQTLGEQYFGPGTRLTVT.

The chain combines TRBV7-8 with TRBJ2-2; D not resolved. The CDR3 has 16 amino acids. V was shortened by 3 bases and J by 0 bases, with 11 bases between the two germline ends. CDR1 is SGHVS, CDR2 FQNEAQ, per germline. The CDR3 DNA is TGTGCCAGCAGCTTCTCGACCGCCGCGAACACCGGGGAGCTGTTTTTT. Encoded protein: CASSFSTAANTGELFF.

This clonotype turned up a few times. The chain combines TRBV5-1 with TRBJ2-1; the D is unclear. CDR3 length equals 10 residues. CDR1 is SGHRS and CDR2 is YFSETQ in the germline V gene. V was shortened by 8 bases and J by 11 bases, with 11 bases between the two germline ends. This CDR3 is CASSGLQQFF. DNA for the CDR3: TGCGCCAGTTCGGGCCTACAGCAGTTCTTC.

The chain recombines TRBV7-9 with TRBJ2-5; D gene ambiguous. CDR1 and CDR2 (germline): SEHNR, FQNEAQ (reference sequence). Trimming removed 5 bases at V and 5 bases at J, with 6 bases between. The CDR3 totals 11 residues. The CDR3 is CASSPLETQYF. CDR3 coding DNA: TGTGCCAGCAGCCCGCTGGAGACCCAGTACTTC.

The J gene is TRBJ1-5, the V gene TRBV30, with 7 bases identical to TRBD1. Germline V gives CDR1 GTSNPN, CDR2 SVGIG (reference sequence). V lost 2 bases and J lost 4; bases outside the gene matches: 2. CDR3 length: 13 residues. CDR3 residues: CAWSLQGNQPQHF. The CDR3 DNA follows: TGTGCCTGGAGTTTACAGGGGAATCAGCCCCAGCATTTT.

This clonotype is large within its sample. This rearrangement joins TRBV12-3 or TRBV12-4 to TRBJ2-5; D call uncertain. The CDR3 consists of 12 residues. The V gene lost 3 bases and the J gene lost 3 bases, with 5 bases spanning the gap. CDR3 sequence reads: CASSFGEETQYF. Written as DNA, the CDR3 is TGTGCCAGCAGTTTCGGCGAAGAGACCCAGTACTTC.

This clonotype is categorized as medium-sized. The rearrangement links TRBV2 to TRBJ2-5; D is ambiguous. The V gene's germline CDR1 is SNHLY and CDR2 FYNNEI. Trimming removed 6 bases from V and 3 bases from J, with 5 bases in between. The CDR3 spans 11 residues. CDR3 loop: CASRSEETQYF. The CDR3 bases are TGTGCCAGCAGGAGCGAAGAGACCCAGTACTTC.

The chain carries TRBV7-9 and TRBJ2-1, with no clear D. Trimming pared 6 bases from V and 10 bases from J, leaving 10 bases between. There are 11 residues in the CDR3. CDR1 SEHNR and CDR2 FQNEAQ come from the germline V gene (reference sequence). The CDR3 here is CASRPTREQFF. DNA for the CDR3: TGTGCCAGCAGACCGACTCGGGAGCAGTTCTTC. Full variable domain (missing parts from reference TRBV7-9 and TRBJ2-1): DTGVSQNPRHKITKRGQNVTFRCDPISEHNRLYWYRQTLGQGPEFLTYFQNEAQLEKSRLLSDRFSAERPKGSFSTLEIQRTEQGDSAMYLCASRPTREQFFGPGTRLTVL.